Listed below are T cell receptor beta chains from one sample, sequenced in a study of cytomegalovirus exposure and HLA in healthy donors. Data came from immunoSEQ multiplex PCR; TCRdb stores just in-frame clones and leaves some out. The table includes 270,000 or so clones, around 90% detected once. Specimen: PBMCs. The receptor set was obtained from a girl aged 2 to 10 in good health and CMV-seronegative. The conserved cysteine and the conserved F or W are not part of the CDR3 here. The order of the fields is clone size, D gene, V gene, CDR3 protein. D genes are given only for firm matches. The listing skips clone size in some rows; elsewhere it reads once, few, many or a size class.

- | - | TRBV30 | AWSTGSGYGYT
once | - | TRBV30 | AWSFGATNEKLF
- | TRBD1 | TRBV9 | ASSTPRQGKNTEAF
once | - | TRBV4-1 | ASSHARADPQETQY
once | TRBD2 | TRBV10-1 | ASSPSGGPGAKNIQY
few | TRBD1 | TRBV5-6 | ASSWTGLNTEAF
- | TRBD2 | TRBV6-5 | ASSYGTSRDEQF
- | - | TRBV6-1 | ASRADQPQH
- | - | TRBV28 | ASIEQGNTEAF
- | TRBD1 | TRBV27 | ASSLLTGDSPLH
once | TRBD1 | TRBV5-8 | ASSLQGNYGYT
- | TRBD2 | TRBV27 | ASSPYSGSVTDTQY
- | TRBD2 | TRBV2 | ASSQLATRRHEQF
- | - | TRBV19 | ASSIDSYEQY
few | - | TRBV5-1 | ASTPHYSADNEQF
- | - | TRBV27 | ASSWLGPQGNQPQH
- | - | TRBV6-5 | ASSHGLKEQY
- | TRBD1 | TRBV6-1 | ASSEAGQGAGVGNEQF
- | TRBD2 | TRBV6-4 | ATGTSAYNEQF
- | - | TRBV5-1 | ASSINPTGSNTEAF
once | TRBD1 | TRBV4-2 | ASSPTHPRTGPYGYT
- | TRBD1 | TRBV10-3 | AISESGGGYEAF
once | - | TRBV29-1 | SVEAGFGSTDTQY
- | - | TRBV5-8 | ASSLGRGQPQH
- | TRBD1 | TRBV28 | ASSTGVYEQF
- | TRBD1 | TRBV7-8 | ASSDRQGGGYT
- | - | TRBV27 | ASSLSPGGLDTQY
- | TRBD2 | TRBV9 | ASDKRELTTDTQY
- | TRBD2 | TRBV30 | AWSRGSGAGETQY
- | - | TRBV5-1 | ASSLGGSPTDTQY
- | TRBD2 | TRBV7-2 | ASSLIAGQETQY
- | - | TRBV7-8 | ASSFSVRVLDLLNTEAF
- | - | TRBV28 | ASSLNRVGKLF
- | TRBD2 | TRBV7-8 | ASSIAGTSGGSYNEQF
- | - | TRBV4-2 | ASSLSPGYRALYEQY
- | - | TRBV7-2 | ASTPYQGSTDTQY